This is a list of T cell receptor beta chains from one sample in a study of blood T cell repertoires in COVID-19. Sequenced by immunoSEQ multiplex PCR; TCRdb stores in-frame clones only, minus some. The data show some 150,000 clones, with about 83% seen just once and roughly 5.7% held by the top ten. The sample was PBMCs or T cells enriched from blood (not recorded which). These receptors originate from a woman between 50 and 59 years old who had been exposed to COVID-19. The CDR3 runs from the conserved cysteine through the conserved F or W. Each record gives: CDR3 length, J gene, V gene, clone size, D gene, CDR3 protein, CDR3 DNA. A D gene is named only where the DNA matches it firmly. Clone size is stated in some rows and not others, as once, few, many or a class when expanded.

len: 13; j_gene: TRBJ2-7; v_gene: TRBV20-1; abundance: -; d_gene: TRBD2; CDR3aa: CSASSSGPYEQYF; CDR3nt: TGCAGTGCTAGTTCTAGCGGCCCCTACGAGCAGTACTTC
len: 12; j_gene: TRBJ1-2; v_gene: TRBV12-3/TRBV12-4; abundance: -; d_gene: -; CDR3aa: CASSLISQGSTF; CDR3nt: TGTGCCAGCAGTTTAATCTCTCAGGGCAGCACCTTC
len: 13; j_gene: TRBJ2-7; v_gene: TRBV11-2; abundance: -; d_gene: -; CDR3aa: CASSVGPSYEQYF; CDR3nt: TGTGCCAGCAGCGTAGGGCCCTCCTACGAGCAGTACTTC
len: 14; j_gene: TRBJ2-2; v_gene: TRBV19; abundance: -; d_gene: TRBD2; CDR3aa: CASNRGRDTGELFF; CDR3nt: TGTGCCAGTAATCGCGGGAGAGACACCGGGGAGCTGTTTTTT
len: 15; j_gene: TRBJ2-1; v_gene: TRBV6-6; abundance: -; d_gene: TRBD2; CDR3aa: CASSVAGGSYNEQFF; CDR3nt: TGTGCCAGCAGCGTAGCGGGGGGGTCCTACAATGAGCAGTTCTTC
len: 15; j_gene: TRBJ2-7; v_gene: TRBV5-1; abundance: -; d_gene: -; CDR3aa: CASKNPTGTPYEQYF; CDR3nt: TGCGCCAGCAAAAACCCTACAGGGACCCCCTACGAGCAGTACTTC
len: 16; j_gene: TRBJ2-1; v_gene: TRBV7-7; abundance: -; d_gene: TRBD2; CDR3aa: CASSLRFSGGHAEQFF; CDR3nt: TGTGCTAGCAGCTTAAGGTTTTCGGGGGGGCACGCCGAGCAGTTCTTC
len: 13; j_gene: TRBJ1-2; v_gene: TRBV2; abundance: -; d_gene: -; CDR3aa: CASSVLRQSGYTF; CDR3nt: TGTGCCAGCAGTGTCTTGAGGCAGTCCGGCTACACCTTC
len: 13; j_gene: TRBJ2-3; v_gene: TRBV5-4; abundance: -; d_gene: TRBD2; CDR3aa: CASSPSGKGTQYF; CDR3nt: TGTGCCAGCAGCCCTAGCGGGAAGGGTACGCAGTATTTT
len: 15; j_gene: TRBJ1-3; v_gene: TRBV29-1; abundance: once; d_gene: TRBD1; CDR3aa: CSVAQTRGPGNTIYF; CDR3nt: TGCAGCGTTGCCCAAACCAGGGGGCCTGGAAACACCATATATTTT
len: 15; j_gene: TRBJ2-3; v_gene: TRBV6-4; abundance: many; d_gene: TRBD1; CDR3aa: CASSDSAGGLDTQYF; CDR3nt: TGTGCCAGCAGTGACTCGGCAGGGGGCCTAGATACGCAGTATTTT
len: 13; j_gene: TRBJ2-5; v_gene: TRBV2; abundance: few; d_gene: TRBD1; CDR3aa: CASSDRGIETQYF; CDR3nt: TGTGCCAGCAGCGACAGGGGGATAGAGACCCAGTACTTC
len: 16; j_gene: TRBJ2-7; v_gene: TRBV29-1; abundance: -; d_gene: -; CDR3aa: CSVVEPRATTRREQYF; CDR3nt: TGCAGCGTTGTGGAACCCAGGGCAACGACCAGACGGGAGCAGTACTTC
len: 11; j_gene: TRBJ2-7; v_gene: TRBV20-1; abundance: -; d_gene: -; CDR3aa: CSATVTYEQYF; CDR3nt: TGCAGTGCTACAGTTACCTACGAGCAGTACTTC
len: 12; j_gene: TRBJ1-5; v_gene: TRBV10-1; abundance: -; d_gene: -; CDR3aa: CASSEGSQPQHF; CDR3nt: TGCGCCAGCAGTGAAGGGAGTCAGCCCCAGCATTTT
len: 19; j_gene: TRBJ2-3; v_gene: TRBV2; abundance: once; d_gene: TRBD2; CDR3aa: CASSPGLAGANPSGDTQYF; CDR3nt: TGTGCCAGCAGCCCGGGACTAGCGGGGGCCAACCCTTCGGGGGATACGCAGTATTTT
len: 10; j_gene: TRBJ2-3; v_gene: TRBV7-8; abundance: -; d_gene: -; CDR3aa: CASSSKTQYF; CDR3nt: TGTGCCAGCAGTAGCAAAACGCAGTATTTT
len: 15; j_gene: TRBJ1-2; v_gene: TRBV5-4; abundance: -; d_gene: TRBD1; CDR3aa: CASSSRPGTDYGYTF; CDR3nt: TGTGCCAGCAGCTCCCGCCCCGGGACAGACTATGGCTACACCTTC
len: 13; j_gene: TRBJ2-7; v_gene: TRBV5-1; abundance: -; d_gene: -; CDR3aa: CASSLVDGGEQYF; CDR3nt: TGCGCCAGCAGCTTGGTAGACGGCGGCGAGCAGTACTTC
len: 13; j_gene: TRBJ2-1; v_gene: TRBV27; abundance: -; d_gene: -; CDR3aa: CASSPAPDRPQFF; CDR3nt: TGTGCCAGCAGTCCCGCCCCCGACAGGCCGCAGTTCTTC
len: 16; j_gene: TRBJ1-1; v_gene: TRBV4-3; abundance: -; d_gene: TRBD1; CDR3aa: CASSLGQGQMNTEAFF; CDR3nt: TGCGCCAGCAGCCTTGGACAGGGGCAAATGAACACTGAAGCTTTCTTT
len: 14; j_gene: TRBJ1-6; v_gene: TRBV6-4; abundance: -; d_gene: TRBD1; CDR3aa: CASSDGDRDSPLHF; CDR3nt: TGTGCCAGCAGTGACGGGGACAGGGATTCACCCCTCCACTTT
len: 21; j_gene: TRBJ2-2; v_gene: TRBV4-3; abundance: -; d_gene: TRBD2; CDR3aa: CASSQDFRQASGPIRGGELFF; CDR3nt: TGCGCCAGCAGCCAAGATTTTAGGCAGGCTAGCGGGCCCATCCGGGGCGGGGAGCTGTTTTTT
len: 14; j_gene: TRBJ2-2; v_gene: TRBV4-3; abundance: -; d_gene: -; CDR3aa: CASSQVLHTGELFF; CDR3nt: TGCGCCAGCAGCCAAGTTCTTCACACCGGGGAGCTGTTTTTT